These 20 T cell receptor beta chains share one sample of origin, sequenced in a study of blood T cell repertoires in COVID-19. The repertoire was sequenced with immunoSEQ multiplex PCR; TCRdb's copy has only in-frame clones and lacks some. The sample shows 150,000 to 200,000 clones, approximately 93% of them seen only once. The sample consisted of peripheral blood. The source is a woman aged 55-69 years with COVID-19, enrolled during active disease.

The V gene is TRBV6-5, the J gene TRBJ2-1; TRBD2 agrees at 10 bases. V shed 2 bases, J shed 2 bases, and the junction held 3 bases outside the gene matches. CDR1 MNHEY and CDR2 SVGAGI come from the germline V gene. CDR3 length: 16 residues. This chain's CDR3 is CASSYTGTSAYNEQFF. The CDR3 nucleotides read TGTGCCAGCAGTTACACCGGGACTAGCGCCTACAATGAGCAGTTCTTC.

The chain combines TRBV20-1 with TRBJ2-1; TRBD2 matches 8 bases. The CDR3 has 15 amino acids. Germline V CDR1 and CDR2: DFQATT, SNEGSKA (reference sequence). J lost 2 bases, V lost 3 bases, and 6 bases had no gene match. CDR3 protein: CSASGTSGTYNEQFF. CDR3 coding DNA: TGCAGTGCTAGTGGTACTAGCGGAACCTACAATGAGCAGTTCTTC.

The V call is TRBV5-6, the J call TRBJ1-3, with D perhaps TRBD1 (6 bases). Trimming removed 3 bases at V and 4 bases at J, with 11 bases between. The CDR3 spans 14 residues. Germline V gene data show CDR1 as SGHDT and CDR2 as YYEEEE. CDR3 nucleotide sequence: TGTGCCAGCAGCTCAGTGGACAGAGGAAACACCATATATTTT. This sequence encodes CASSSVDRGNTIYF.

The rearrangement joins TRBV2 to TRBJ2-7; a weak D match, TRBD1 (5 bases). V lost 4 bases and J 4 bases, leaving 14 bases between the germline ends. The CDR3 loop spans 14 amino acids. Germline lookup yields CDR1 SNHLY and CDR2 FYNNEI. The CDR3, as DNA: TGTGCCAGCAGTGGGCCAGGGAATAGGTACGAGCAGTACTTC. It encodes CASSGPGNRYEQYF.

Only one count was recorded for this clone. The chain uses TRBV7-2 and TRBJ1-2; TRBD1 might be the D (6 bases). The length of the CDR3 is 15 residues. Trimming took 0 bases from V and 5 from J, leaving 13 bases between them. CDR1 and CDR2 (germline): SGHTA, FQGNSA. This CDR3 is CASSLANLRGYGYTF. For the CDR3, the DNA is TGTGCCAGCAGCTTAGCTAACTTAAGGGGGTATGGCTACACCTTC.

A few counts support this clone. Other DNA variants within this sample encode the same CDR3. The chain couples TRBV10-3 to TRBJ2-7; TRBD2 aligns across 10 bases. This CDR3 has 14 amino acids. Unmatched junction bases numbered 5, after V lost 6 bases and J lost 3 bases. Germline V lookup: CDR1 ENHRY, CDR2 SYGVKD. This CDR3 reads CAISLSGGDYEQYF. CDR3 DNA sequence: TGTGCCATCAGCCTAAGCGGGGGGGACTACGAGCAGTACTTC.

This chain uses TRBV10-3 with TRBJ1-2; D gene ambiguous. The CDR3 is 11 residues long. Looked up from germline, CDR1 is ENHRY and CDR2 is SYGVKD. Between the trimmed V and J ends, which lost 4 bases and 8 bases, there was a span of 8 bases. Written as DNA, the CDR3 is TGTGCCATCAGTGGGGAGGGAGGCTACACCTTC. This translates into CAISGEGGYTF.

The V gene is TRBV6-5, the J gene TRBJ1-2, with TRBD1 matching over 10 bases. Trimming took 5 bases from V and 2 from J; bases not matched to a gene: 2. CDR3 length: 14 amino acids. Germline CDR1 is MNHEY and CDR2 is SVGAGI. The CDR3 region is CASSMDRGNYGYTF. For the CDR3, the DNA is TGTGCCAGCAGTATGGACAGGGGGAACTATGGCTACACCTTC.

The chain recombines TRBV6-6 with TRBJ1-1, with 7 bases that match TRBD1. Losses at the gene ends were 6 bases for V and 7 bases for J; bases not matched to a gene: 8. CDR3 length: 13 residues. Germline V gene lookup returns CDR1 MNHNY and CDR2 SVGAGI (reference sequence). The CDR3: CASRPGQSIEAFF. The CDR3 region has the DNA TGTGCCAGCAGGCCGGGACAGAGTATTGAAGCTTTCTTT.

This clone was seen just once. The chain couples TRBV27 to TRBJ2-5; 7 nucleotides align to TRBD1. V dropped 4 bases and J dropped 1; count of bases not matched to a gene: 0. The germline CDR1 and CDR2 sequences are MNHEY and SMNVEV (reference sequence). The CDR3 contains 13 residues. CDR3 bases: TGTGCCAGCAGTTGGGACAGCCAAGAGACCCAGTACTTC. As protein: CASSWDSQETQYF.

This clone has a handful of counts. The CDR3 protein is CASSHFGREYGYTF. The DNA of the CDR3 is TGCGCCAGCAGCCATTTTGGCAGGGAATATGGCTACACCTTC. The chain couples TRBV4-1 to TRBJ1-2; D perhaps matches TRBD1 (5 bases). The CDR3 covers 14 residues. V lost 3 bases and J 5 bases, leaving 13 bases between the germline ends. Germline V gene lookup returns CDR1 MGHRA and CDR2 YSYEKL.

The V and J genes are TRBV3-1 (or the pseudogene TRBV3-2) and TRBJ2-3, with 8 bases lining up with TRBD2. Germline-derived CDR1 and CDR2 are LGHDT and YNNKEL (reference sequence). V shed 5 bases, J shed 6 bases, and the junction held 13 bases outside the gene matches. CDR3 length equals 16 residues. Here the CDR3 DNA reads TGTGCCAGCAGCTCGGGATTCGGCGGGGGGAGGGATACGCAGTATTTT. Translating it yields CASSSGFGGGRDTQYF.

This clone was detected once. The J gene is TRBJ1-5, the V gene TRBV7-2; D is unresolved. The germline gives CDR1 SGHTA, CDR2 FQGNSA. CDR3 length equals 12 residues. V dropped 1 base and J dropped 6 bases, with 4 bases sitting between them. CDR3 DNA sequence: TGTGCCAGCAGCTTAGACTTTCAGCCCCAGCATTTT. Its protein product is CASSLDFQPQHF.

This chain connects TRBV19 to TRBJ1-2; 9 nucleotides agree with TRBD1. The CDR3 has 14 amino acids. CDR1 is LNHDA and CDR2 is SQIVND in the germline V gene (reference sequence). V dropped 9 bases and J dropped 8; count of bases not matched to a gene: 13. CDR3 nucleotides: TGTGCCAGCGTACAGGGGGCAGGGGGCCGGGGCTACACCTTC. Encoded protein: CASVQGAGGRGYTF. Filled out from reference TRBV19 and TRBJ1-2, the complete variable domain reads DGGITQSPKYLFRKEGQNVTLSCEQNLNHDAMYWYRQDPGQGLRLIYYSQIVNDFQKGDIAEGYSVSREKKESFPLTVTSAQKNPTAFYLCASVQGAGGRGYTFGSGTRLTVV.

This clone is a singleton in its sample. The chain recombines TRBV4-2 with TRBJ1-4; TRBD1 is a possible D gene (6 bases). The CDR3 totals 14 residues. Deletions cut 1 base from V and 12 bases from J, with 15 bases between. The germline gives CDR1 LGHNA, CDR2 YNFKEQ. In nucleotides, the CDR3 is TGTGCCAGCAGCCAAGTCACAGGGCCTGAGGAACTGTTTTTT. It translates to CASSQVTGPEELFF.

The chain recombines TRBV10-3 with TRBJ1-1, with D maybe TRBD1 (5 bases). CDR1 ENHRY and CDR2 SYGVKD come from the germline V gene. This CDR3 comprises 17 residues. Between the trimmed V and J ends, which lost 2 bases and 4 bases, there was a span of 20 bases. DNA for the CDR3: TGTGCCATCAGTGAGGGTGGAGGGGCCGGATTGAGCACTGAAGCTTTCTTT. The encoded protein is CAISEGGGAGLSTEAFF.

This clone was seen a handful of times. The J gene is TRBJ1-5, the V gene TRBV3-1 (or the pseudogene TRBV3-2); D perhaps matches TRBD1 (5 bases). Trimming cost V 3 bases and J 7 bases, with 13 bases left between them. This CDR3 spans 14 amino acids. CDR1 is LGHDT and CDR2 is YNNKEL in the germline V gene (reference sequence). For the CDR3, the DNA is TGTGCCAGCAGCCAGTCGGGGGGGGGACAGCCCCAGCATTTT. Amino acid sequence: CASSQSGGGQPQHF.

The chain joins TRBV7-2 to TRBJ1-5; D not certain. Per germline, CDR1 SGHTA and CDR2 FQGNSA. The CDR3 sequence is 14 residues long. Trimming shortened V by 0 bases and J by 5 bases, and 8 bases separated the two germline ends. CDR3 protein: CASSLAVGDQPQHF. The CDR3 region has the DNA TGTGCCAGCAGCTTAGCGGTCGGGGATCAGCCCCAGCATTTT.

This chain uses TRBV6-2 or TRBV6-3 with TRBJ1-6; tentatively, D is TRBD1 (5 bases). The CDR3 extends over 13 amino acids. Trimming removed 6 bases from V and 12 bases from J, with 15 bases in between. Germline V gene lookup returns CDR1 MNHEY and CDR2 SVGEGT. The CDR3 DNA reads as TGTGCCAGCAGCCTCGAATCCAGGGTACCCCTCCACTTT. It is translated as CASSLESRVPLHF.

The rearrangement links TRBV19 to TRBJ1-2; 8 positions agree with TRBD1. CDR3 length equals 14 residues. In germline, CDR1 is LNHDA, CDR2 SQIVND (reference sequence). J gave up 5 bases and V 5 bases, and 7 bases lay outside the gene matches. CDR3 residues: CASSAPTGAYGYTF. For the CDR3, the DNA is TGTGCCAGTAGTGCGCCGACAGGGGCATATGGCTACACCTTC.